This T cell receptor beta chain stems from a study of siplizumab effects on memory and regulatory T cells. In regard to this clone: Its specificity is not known.

CDR1 is SGHAT and CDR2 is FQNNGV in the germline V gene. The CDR3 is 13 amino acids. Trimming took off 1 base at V and 7 bases at J, with 10 bases between the two ends. Findings of the study overall: Alloreactive sequences traceable to unstimulated CD4+ memory cells were significantly reduced by siplizumab. No assignable naive or memory phenotype existed for roughly 80-97% of proliferating CD4+ or CD8+ clones.

Sequenced by immunoSEQ multiplex PCR; TCRdb stores in-frame clones only, minus some. The sample carries under 130,000 clones, more than 85% recorded once. The sample comprised CD4+ T cells sorted from blood. The chain employs TRBV11-2 and TRBJ1-2; possible D gene TRBD1, 6 bases. The origin of this receptor is a human donor in good health. CDR3 loop: CASSLGTGLGYTF. The CDR3 DNA is TGTGCCAGCAGCTTAGGAACAGGGCTTGGCTACACCTTC.